The present T cell receptor beta chain was sequenced within a study of CD8+ T cells in alopecia areata. This clone was observed a few times. Researchers took lesional scalp punch biopsies and peripheral blood from people who were alopecia areata patients. Separation by sorting yielded CD4+ and CD8+ T cells from PBMCs. Once RNA had been extracted, it was reverse transcribed into cDNA to act as the sequencing template. Clones were read by immunoSEQ multiplex PCR, and TCRdb kept only the in-frame ones, dropping some. The sample records 23,000 or so clones, 52% being singletons. Trimming shortened V by 6 bases and J by 1 base, and 7 bases separated the two germline ends. The CDR3 spans 13 residues. CDR1 is LNHDA and CDR2 is SQIVND in the germline V gene (reference sequence).

Sequencing was performed on NKG2D-high CD8+ T cells sorted from blood. The chain carries TRBV19 and TRBJ2-4; D perhaps matches TRBD2 (6 bases). The sequence was obtained from a human donor with alopecia areata. The CDR3 loop is CASRGRAKNIQYF. In nucleotides, the CDR3 is TGTGCCAGTAGGGGGAGGGCCAAAAACATTCAGTACTTC.